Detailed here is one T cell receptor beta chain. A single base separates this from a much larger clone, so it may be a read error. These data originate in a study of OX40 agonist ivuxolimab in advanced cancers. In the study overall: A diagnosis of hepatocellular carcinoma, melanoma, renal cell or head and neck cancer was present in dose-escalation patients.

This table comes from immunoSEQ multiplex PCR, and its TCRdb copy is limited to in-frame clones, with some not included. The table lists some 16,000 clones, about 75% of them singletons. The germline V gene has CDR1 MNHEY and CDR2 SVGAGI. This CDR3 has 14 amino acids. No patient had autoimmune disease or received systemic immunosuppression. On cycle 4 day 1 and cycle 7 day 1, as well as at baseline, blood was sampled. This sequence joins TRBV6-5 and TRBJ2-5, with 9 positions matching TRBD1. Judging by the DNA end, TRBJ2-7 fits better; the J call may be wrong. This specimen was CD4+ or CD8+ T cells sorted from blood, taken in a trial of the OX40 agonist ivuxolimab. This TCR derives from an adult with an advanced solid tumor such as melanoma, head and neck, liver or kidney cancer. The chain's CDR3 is CASNHRDRECEQYF. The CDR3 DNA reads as TGTGCCAGCAACCACCGGGACAGGGAGTGCGAGCAGTACTTC.